This T cell receptor beta chain was recovered during a study of T cells in Graves' hyperthyroidism and ophthalmopathy. Study-wide results and caveats: A median 6.5 months before onset, the model predicted ophthalmopathy.

Ophthalmopathy patients had moderate-to-severe active disease, CAS ≥3, NOSPECS ≥4, and disease duration under 3 months. PBMCs were derived from 10 ml fresh peripheral blood. This clonotype occurred many times. Antigen specificity is unknown. Template material for amplifying TCR beta CDR3 regions consisted of RNA transcripts. TCR CDR3 underwent first-round RT-PCR with the HTBI primer set. Each CDR3 protein is one row after TCRdb ran MiXCR on the multiplex PCR reads. The table has about 350,000 distinct CDR3 sequences, 15% to 20% seen once; the top ten hold 15% to 19%. The CDR3 contains 14 residues. Germline CDR1 and CDR2: MDHEN and SYDVKM. V was pared by 5 bases and J by 4 bases, with 12 bases between.

The source of this sequence is a woman aged 40 to 50 with Graves' ophthalmopathy. This chain uses TRBV28 with TRBJ1-5; the D is unclear. The sample was blood. The CDR3 loop is CASSPKIGNQPQHF. CDR3 in DNA: TGTGCCAGCAGTCCTAAGATTGGGAATCAGCCCCAGCATTTT.